What follows is one T cell receptor beta chain and its context. What it binds is not known. cDNA libraries for TCR alpha and TCR beta, carrying sample barcodes and UMIs, came from 5'RACE with constant-segment primers. TCRdb called the 5' RACE reads again in MiXCR, with one record for every CDR3 protein. Of 390,000 or so distinct CDR3 sequences listed, approximately 16% are singletons. The source of the sample is a study of T-cell memory formation after mild COVID-19. Study conclusions and caveats: Pre-infection memory showed some responding clones, and this suggested that cross-reactive memory joined.

This CDR3 has 14 residues. With 0 bases removed from V and 0 bases from J, the gap between germline ends came to 7 bases. Per the germline V gene, CDR1 is SGHKS and CDR2 is YYEKEE (reference sequence). Sample: PBMCs or a T cell subset sorted from them (not recorded which). This receptor was taken from a man aged 18 to 29 who had mild COVID-19 (a few samples of this study predate the infection). Cell type and time point are not known. This chain joins TRBV5-5 and TRBJ2-7; D unresolved. The CDR3 DNA reads as TGTGCCAGCAGCTTGGCTACCAGCTCCTACGAGCAGTACTTC. Translated, it gives CASSLATSSYEQYF.